The 18 T cell receptor beta chains presented below share a single source sample, sequenced in a study of neurological immune-mediated disorders. MiXCR, applied by TCRdb to the 5' RACE reads, yields one record per CDR3 protein. In the table there are 70,000 to 90,000 distinct CDR3 sequences, about 5% of which are singletons. Time point denoted: longitudinal time-point 2. The material sequenced was PBMCs. The receptors come from a woman aged 60-75 years with multiple sclerosis.

This clonotype was seen many times. This chain uses TRBV3-1 with TRBJ2-7; D might be TRBD1 (6 bases). CDR1 and CDR2 (germline): LGHDT, YNNKEL (reference sequence). The germline V and J ends were trimmed by 3 bases and 3 bases, with 9 bases remaining between them. This CDR3 region has 13 residues. The CDR3 is CASSQDSYYEQYF. DNA for the CDR3: TGTGCCAGCAGCCAGGACAGCTACTACGAGCAGTACTTC.

This clonotype was counted ten times or more. This chain uses TRBV11-2 with TRBJ2-6; D ambiguous. The CDR3 is made up of 18 amino acids. CDR1 is SGHAT, CDR2 FQNNGV, per germline. V was pared by 2 bases and J by 0 bases, with 14 bases between. The CDR3 region has the DNA TGTGCCAGCAGCTTACGGCAGGCCTTACCCTCTGGGGCCAACGTCCTGACTTTC. Amino acid sequence: CASSLRQALPSGANVLTF. The full variable domain, completed using reference TRBV11-2 and TRBJ2-6, is EAGVAQSPRYKIIEKRQSVAFWCNPISGHATLYWYQQILGQGPKLLIQFQNNGVVDDSQLPKDRFSAERLKGVDSTLKIQPAKLEDSAVYLCASSLRQALPSGANVLTFGAGSRLTVL.

This clonotype was found a few times. The chain carries TRBV19 and TRBJ1-5; tentatively, D is TRBD1 (5 bases). This CDR3 comprises 15 residues. The germline V gene has CDR1 LNHDA and CDR2 SQIVND (reference sequence). Between the trimmed V and J ends, which lost 7 bases and 0 bases, there was a span of 13 bases. CDR3 residues: CASKSQGASNQPQHF. The CDR3 region has the DNA TGTGCCAGTAAGAGTCAAGGGGCTAGCAATCAGCCCCAGCATTTT.

Judged by abundance, this clonotype is medium-sized (0.01 to 0.1%). The V and J genes are TRBV27 and TRBJ2-7, with a tentative D call TRBD2 (5 bases). V was clipped by 0 bases and J by 5 bases, with 11 bases between them. CDR3 length: 14 amino acids. From germline, CDR1 is MNHEY and CDR2 SMNVEV (reference sequence). The CDR3 DNA is TGTGCCAGCAGTTTATCTGATCGAGGGCACGAGCAGTACTTC. Translating gives CASSLSDRGHEQYF.

This clonotype was seen ten or more times. The genes are TRBV5-1 and TRBJ2-5, with a weak D call TRBD1 (5 bases). CDR3 size: 15 residues. V was cut by 0 bases and J by 2 bases, with 11 bases left in between. Per the germline V gene, CDR1 is SGHRS and CDR2 is YFSETQ. CDR3 protein: CASSLDVGRQETQYF. The CDR3 DNA is TGCGCCAGCAGCTTGGATGTGGGGCGGCAAGAGACCCAGTACTTC. Drawing the rest from reference TRBV5-1 and TRBJ2-5, the complete variable domain is KAGVTQTPRYLIKTRGQQVTLSCSPISGHRSVSWYQQTPGQGLQFLFEYFSETQRNKGNFPGRFSGRQFSNSRSEMNVSTLELGDSALYLCASSLDVGRQETQYFGPGTRLLVL.

This clonotype has ten or more counts. This chain joins TRBV7-2 and TRBJ2-3; D may be TRBD1 or TRBD2 (5 bases each). This CDR3 spans 15 amino acids. Germline values: CDR1 SGHTA, CDR2 FQGNSA. V was trimmed by 3 bases and J by 7 bases, leaving 17 bases between them. DNA for the CDR3: TGTGCCAGCAGCTTGGACGGGGCACCACGAAATACGCAGTATTTT. Translation gives CASSLDGAPRNTQYF.

This clonotype has ten or more counts. V usage is TRBV6-5 and J usage is TRBJ1-5, with TRBD1 matching over 8 bases. Trimming cost V 8 bases and J 1 base; bases outside gene matches: 13. CDR3 length equals 17 residues. Per germline, CDR1 MNHEY and CDR2 SVGAGI. This CDR3 reads CASARTGRPGSNQPQHF. The CDR3 nucleotides are TGTGCCAGCGCCCGGACAGGGCGCCCTGGGAGCAATCAGCCCCAGCATTTT.

At least ten counts were recorded for this clonotype. The CDR3, as DNA: TGCAGTGCTAGAGGGACCCACCTTGGCTTTGAGCAGTTCTTC. Translation gives CSARGTHLGFEQFF. J is TRBJ2-1 and V is TRBV20-1; the D is unclear. With 1 base removed from V and 9 bases from J, the gap between germline ends came to 16 bases. CDR3 size: 14 residues. Germline V CDR1 and CDR2: DFQATT, SNEGSKA (reference sequence).

This clonotype has a count of ten or more. V gene TRBV5-6 combines with J gene TRBJ1-1; D is perhaps TRBD1 (6 bases). The CDR3 sequence is 11 residues long. CDR1 is SGHDT, CDR2 YYEEEE, per germline. V was cut by 5 bases and J by 7 bases, with 9 bases left in between. The DNA of the CDR3 is TGTGCCAGCAGGTTCAGGGGTGAAGCTTTCTTT. Amino acids: CASRFRGEAFF. The whole variable domain, remainder taken from reference TRBV5-6 and TRBJ1-1, is DAGVTQSPTHLIKTRGQQVTLRCSPKSGHDTVSWYQQALGQGPQFIFQYYEEEERQRGNFPDRFSGHQFPNYSSELNVNALLLGDSALYLCASRFRGEAFFGQGTRLTVV.

This clonotype has ten or more counts. The chain uses TRBV4-1 and TRBJ1-2, with D unclear. The germline gives CDR1 MGHRA, CDR2 YSYEKL. This CDR3 is 16 amino acids long. The ends were cut back, 3 bases at V and 0 bases at J, with 14 bases in the middle. The CDR3 is CASSHDWTGPNYGYTF. The CDR3 bases are TGCGCCAGCAGCCACGATTGGACGGGCCCTAACTATGGCTACACCTTC.

The chain uses TRBV11-3 and TRBJ2-1, with D perhaps TRBD1 (5 bases). The length of the CDR3 is 14 residues. Trimming removed 1 base from V and 2 bases from J, with 6 bases in between. In germline, CDR1 is SGHNT, CDR2 YENEEA. DNA for the CDR3: TGTGCCAGCAGCTTAGCACAGGCCTACAATGAGCAGTTCTTC. It is translated as CASSLAQAYNEQFF.

Points on this clonotype: This could be a read error, since a much larger clone is one nucleotide away. The chain is built from TRBV2 and TRBJ2-7; 9 bases align to TRBD1. The CDR3 is 14 amino acids. The V gene end was trimmed by 10 bases and the J gene end by 4 bases; junction bases not matched to a gene: 11. In germline, CDR1 is SNHLY, CDR2 FYNNEI. CDR3 DNA: TGTGCCAACAGACAACGACAGGGGGTTTACGAGCAGTACTTC. Amino acid sequence: CANRQRQGVYEQYF. Using reference TRBV2 and TRBJ2-7 for the parts outside the CDR3, the full variable domain is EPEVTQTPSHQVTQMGQEVILRCVPISNHLYFYWYRQILGQKVEFLVSFYNNEISEKSEIFDDQFSVERPDGSNFTLKIRSTKLEDSAMYFCANRQRQGVYEQYFGPGTRLTVT.

This chain joins TRBV7-9 and TRBJ1-3; TRBD1 aligns across 7 bases. Germline V gives CDR1 SEHNR, CDR2 FQNEAQ (reference sequence). V shed 8 bases and J 7 bases; nucleotides not matched to a gene: 14. The CDR3 contains 15 residues. CDR3 in DNA: TGTGCCAGCGGAATCAGGGGGAGCCCGACGAACACCATATATTTT. It codes for CASGIRGSPTNTIYF.

This clonotype was seen many times. The rearrangement joins TRBV29-1 to TRBJ2-7, with D maybe TRBD2 (6 bases). V gave up 5 bases and J gave up 4 bases, with 18 bases separating them. CDR1 and CDR2 from the germline V gene are SQVTM and ANQGSEA. This CDR3 has 14 amino acids. CDR3 in DNA: TGCAGCGTTAATACCGGGACTTCAGCATACGAGCAGTACTTC. Its translation: CSVNTGTSAYEQYF.

This clonotype was recorded many times. The rearrangement links TRBV7-9 to TRBJ2-2; no clear D gene. The germline V gene has CDR1 SEHNR and CDR2 FQNEAQ (reference sequence). V lost 6 bases, J lost 3 bases, and 5 bases lay in between. There are 12 residues in the CDR3. The CDR3 DNA reads as TGTGCCAGCAGTCGGGACACCGGGGAGCTGTTTTTT. This codes for CASSRDTGELFF.

In its sample, this clonotype was seen many times. This chain uses TRBV6-1 with TRBJ1-2, with a tentative D call TRBD1 (6 bases). V was pared by 3 bases and J by 4 bases, with 12 bases between. Per germline, CDR1 MNHNS and CDR2 SASEGT. There are 14 residues in the CDR3. As DNA, the CDR3 is TGTGCCAGCAGTGACTGGACAGCTCTCTATGGCTACACCTTC. This encodes CASSDWTALYGYTF.

Many counts were recorded for this clonotype. The chain has TRBV6-5 and TRBJ2-1, with a tentative D call TRBD2 (5 bases). In germline, CDR1 is MNHEY, CDR2 SVGAGI. V was cut by 2 bases and J by 0 bases, with 11 bases left in between. The CDR3 extends over 16 amino acids. The DNA for the CDR3 is TGTGCCAGCAGTTACGGACTCTTGAGCTCCTACAATGAGCAGTTCTTC. This sequence encodes CASSYGLLSSYNEQFF.

This clonotype was detected ten times or more. The gene calls are TRBV7-8 and TRBJ2-2; 12 bases line up with TRBD2. The CDR3 totals 16 residues. V gave up 2 bases and J gave up 8 bases; unmatched junction bases: 6. CDR1 SGHVS and CDR2 FQNEAQ come from the germline V gene. This chain's CDR3 is CASSLIPGLAGGELFF. The CDR3 DNA follows: TGTGCCAGCAGCTTAATCCCCGGACTAGCGGGGGGGGAGCTGTTTTTT.